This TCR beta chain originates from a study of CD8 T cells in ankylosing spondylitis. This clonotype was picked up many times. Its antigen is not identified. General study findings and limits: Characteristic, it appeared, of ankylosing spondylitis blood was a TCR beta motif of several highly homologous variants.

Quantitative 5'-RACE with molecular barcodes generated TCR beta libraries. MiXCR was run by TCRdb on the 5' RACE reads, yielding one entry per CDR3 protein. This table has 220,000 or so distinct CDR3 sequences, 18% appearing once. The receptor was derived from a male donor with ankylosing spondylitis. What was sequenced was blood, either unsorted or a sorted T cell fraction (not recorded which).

The CDR3 coding sequence is TGTGCCAGCACCAGGGTGGCTGTCTCTGGAAACACCATATATTTT. This gives the protein CASTRVAVSGNTIYF. The rearrangement uses TRBV12-3 or TRBV12-4 and TRBJ1-3; tentative D call: TRBD1 (5 bases). The CDR3 runs 15 residues. Trimming removed 7 bases at V and 0 bases at J, with 13 bases between.